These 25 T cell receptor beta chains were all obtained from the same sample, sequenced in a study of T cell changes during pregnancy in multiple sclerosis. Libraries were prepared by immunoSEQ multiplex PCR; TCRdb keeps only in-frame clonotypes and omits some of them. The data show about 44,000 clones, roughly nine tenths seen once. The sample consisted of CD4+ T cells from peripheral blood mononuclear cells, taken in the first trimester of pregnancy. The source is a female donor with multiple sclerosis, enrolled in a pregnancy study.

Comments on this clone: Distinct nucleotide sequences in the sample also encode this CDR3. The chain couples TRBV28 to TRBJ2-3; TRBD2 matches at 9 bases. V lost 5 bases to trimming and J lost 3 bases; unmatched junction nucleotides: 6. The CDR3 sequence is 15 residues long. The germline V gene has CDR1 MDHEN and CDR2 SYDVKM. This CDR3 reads CASSRSTSGTDTQYF. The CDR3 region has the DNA TGTGCCAGCAGTCGCTCGACTAGCGGAACAGATACGCAGTATTTT.

CDR3 sequence (DNA): TGTGCCAGCAGCTTAATGGCGGGAGCAGCTAGCACAGATACGCAGTATTTT. This codes for CASSLMAGAASTDTQYF. The chain couples TRBV7-2 to TRBJ2-3; 7 nucleotides agree with TRBD2. The CDR3 contains 17 residues. Germline CDR1 SGHTA, CDR2 FQGNSA. V was clipped by 2 bases and J by 0 bases; unmatched bases: 8.

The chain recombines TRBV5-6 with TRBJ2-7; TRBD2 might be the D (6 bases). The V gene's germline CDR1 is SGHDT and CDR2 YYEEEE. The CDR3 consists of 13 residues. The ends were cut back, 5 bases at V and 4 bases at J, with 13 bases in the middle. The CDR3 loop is CASSRGTFYEQYF. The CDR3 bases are TGTGCCAGCAGTCGTGGGACTTTTTACGAGCAGTACTTC.

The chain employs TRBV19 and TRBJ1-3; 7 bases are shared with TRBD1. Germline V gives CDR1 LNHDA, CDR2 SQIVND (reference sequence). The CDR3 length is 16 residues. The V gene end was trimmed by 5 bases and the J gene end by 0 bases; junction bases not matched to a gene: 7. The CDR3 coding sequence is TGTGCCAGTAGTGTCCCGGGACAGAGCTCTGGAAACACCATATATTTT. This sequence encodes CASSVPGQSSGNTIYF.

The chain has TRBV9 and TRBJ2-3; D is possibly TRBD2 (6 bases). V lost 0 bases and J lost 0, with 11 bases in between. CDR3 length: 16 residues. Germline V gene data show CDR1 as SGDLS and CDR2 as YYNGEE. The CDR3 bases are TGTGCCAGCAGCGTAGGAACGGGAGCTAGCACAGATACGCAGTATTTT. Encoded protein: CASSVGTGASTDTQYF.

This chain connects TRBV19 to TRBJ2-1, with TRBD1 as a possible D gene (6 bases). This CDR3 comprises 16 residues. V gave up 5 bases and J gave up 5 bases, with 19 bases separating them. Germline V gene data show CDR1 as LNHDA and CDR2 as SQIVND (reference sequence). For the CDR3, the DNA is TGTGCCAGTAGTGTTTCTCCGCAGGGGCTGGACAATGAGCAGTTCTTC. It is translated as CASSVSPQGLDNEQFF.

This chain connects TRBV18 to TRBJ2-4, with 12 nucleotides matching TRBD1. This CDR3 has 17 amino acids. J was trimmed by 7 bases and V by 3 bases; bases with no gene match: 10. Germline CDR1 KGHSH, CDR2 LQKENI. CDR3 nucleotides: TGTGCCAGCTCACCCCGGGACAGGGGGCTCCAGGGCAACATTCAGTACTTC. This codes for CASSPRDRGLQGNIQYF.

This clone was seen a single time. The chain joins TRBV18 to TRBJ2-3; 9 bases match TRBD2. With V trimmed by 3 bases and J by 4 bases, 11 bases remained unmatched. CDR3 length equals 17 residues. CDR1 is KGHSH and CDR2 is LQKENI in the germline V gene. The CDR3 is CASSPLGGSGSADTQYF. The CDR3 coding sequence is TGTGCCAGCTCACCCCTGGGGGGTAGCGGGAGTGCAGATACGCAGTATTTT. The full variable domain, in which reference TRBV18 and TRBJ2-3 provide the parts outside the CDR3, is NAGVMQNPRHLVRRRGQEARLRCSPMKGHSHVYWYRQLPEEGLKFMVYLQKENIIDESGMPKERFSAEFPKEGPSILRIQQVVRGDSAAYFCASSPLGGSGSADTQYFGPGTRLTVL.

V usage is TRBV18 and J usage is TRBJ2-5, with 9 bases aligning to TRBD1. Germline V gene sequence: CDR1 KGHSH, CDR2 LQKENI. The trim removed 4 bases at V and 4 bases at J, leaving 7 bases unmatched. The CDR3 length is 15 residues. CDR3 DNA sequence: TGTGCCAGCTCACGAGGACAGGGGAAAGGAGAGACCCAGTACTTC. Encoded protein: CASSRGQGKGETQYF.

The CDR3 here is CASSTGTGNEKLFF. For the CDR3, the DNA is TGTGCCAGCAGTACCGGGACAGGGAATGAAAAACTGTTTTTT. V usage is TRBV7-2 and J usage is TRBJ1-4; 9 bases match TRBD1. The V gene end was trimmed by 6 bases and the J gene end by 5 bases; junction bases not matched to a gene: 4. CDR3 length equals 14 residues. The germline gives CDR1 SGHTA, CDR2 FQGNSA.

DNA for the CDR3: TGTGCCAGCAGTGAGCGGACAGGTTTCGAGCAGTACTTC. Protein product: CASSERTGFEQYF. The chain combines TRBV2 with TRBJ2-7; 7 nucleotides line up with TRBD1. The CDR3 is made up of 13 amino acids. Unmatched junction bases numbered 5, after V lost 3 bases and J lost 6 bases. Germline loops: CDR1 SNHLY, CDR2 FYNNEI.

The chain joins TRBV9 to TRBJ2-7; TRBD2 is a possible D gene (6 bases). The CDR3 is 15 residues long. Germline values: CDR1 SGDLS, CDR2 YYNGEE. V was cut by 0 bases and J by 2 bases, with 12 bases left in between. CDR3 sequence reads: CASSVDGRGPYEQYF. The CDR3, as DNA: TGTGCCAGCAGCGTAGACGGGAGAGGGCCCTACGAGCAGTACTTC.

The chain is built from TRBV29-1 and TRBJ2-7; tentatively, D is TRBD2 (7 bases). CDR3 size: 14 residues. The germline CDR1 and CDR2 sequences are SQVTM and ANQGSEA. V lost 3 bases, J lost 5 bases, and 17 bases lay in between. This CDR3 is CSVDGGGGYDEQYF. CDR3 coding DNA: TGCAGCGTTGACGGAGGGGGAGGGTACGACGAGCAGTACTTC.

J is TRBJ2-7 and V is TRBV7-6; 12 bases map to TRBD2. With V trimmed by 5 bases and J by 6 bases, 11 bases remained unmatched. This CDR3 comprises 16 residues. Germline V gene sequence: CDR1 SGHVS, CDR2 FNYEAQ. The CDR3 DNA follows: TGTGCCAGCAGCGCGATTCTAGCGGGAGGGCCGGCCGAGCAGTACTTC. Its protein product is CASSAILAGGPAEQYF.

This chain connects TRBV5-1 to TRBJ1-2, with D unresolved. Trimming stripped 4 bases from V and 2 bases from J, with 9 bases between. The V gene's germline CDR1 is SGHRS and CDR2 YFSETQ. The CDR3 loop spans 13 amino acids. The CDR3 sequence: CASSPRENYGYTF. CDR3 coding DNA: TGCGCCAGCAGCCCTCGGGAAAACTATGGCTACACCTTC.

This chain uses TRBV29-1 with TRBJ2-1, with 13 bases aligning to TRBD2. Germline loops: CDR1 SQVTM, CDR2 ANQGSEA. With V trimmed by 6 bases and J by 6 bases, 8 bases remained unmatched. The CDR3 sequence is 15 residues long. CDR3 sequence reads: CSVAQGLAGVNEQFF. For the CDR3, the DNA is TGCAGCGTAGCTCAAGGACTAGCGGGAGTCAATGAGCAGTTCTTC.

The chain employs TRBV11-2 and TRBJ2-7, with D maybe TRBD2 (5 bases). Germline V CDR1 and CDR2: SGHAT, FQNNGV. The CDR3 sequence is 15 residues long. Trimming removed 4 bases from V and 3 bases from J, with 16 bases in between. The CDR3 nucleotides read TGTGCCAGCAGCTCGCGAGCGGATTTAGTCTACGAGCAGTACTTC. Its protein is CASSSRADLVYEQYF. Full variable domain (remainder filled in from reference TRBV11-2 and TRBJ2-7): EAGVAQSPRYKIIEKRQSVAFWCNPISGHATLYWYQQILGQGPKLLIQFQNNGVVDDSQLPKDRFSAERLKGVDSTLKIQPAKLEDSAVYLCASSSRADLVYEQYFGPGTRLTVT.

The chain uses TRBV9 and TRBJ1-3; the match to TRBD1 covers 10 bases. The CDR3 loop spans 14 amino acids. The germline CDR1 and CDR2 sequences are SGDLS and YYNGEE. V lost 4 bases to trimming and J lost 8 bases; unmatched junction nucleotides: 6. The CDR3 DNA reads TGTGCCAGCAGCCTGACAGGGGGCGCGGACACCATATATTTT. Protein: CASSLTGGADTIYF.

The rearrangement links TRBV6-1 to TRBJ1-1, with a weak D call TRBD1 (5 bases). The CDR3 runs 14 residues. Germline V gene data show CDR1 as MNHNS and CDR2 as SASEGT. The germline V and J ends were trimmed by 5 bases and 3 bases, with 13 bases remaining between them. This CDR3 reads CASSRTFRDTEAFF. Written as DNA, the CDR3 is TGTGCCAGCAGTCGAACTTTCAGGGACACTGAAGCTTTCTTT.

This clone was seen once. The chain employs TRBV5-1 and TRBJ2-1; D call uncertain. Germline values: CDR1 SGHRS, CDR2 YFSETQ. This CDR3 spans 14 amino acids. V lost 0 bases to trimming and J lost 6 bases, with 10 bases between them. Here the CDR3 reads CASSLEPGTNEQFF. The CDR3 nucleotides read TGCGCCAGCAGCTTGGAGCCGGGTACCAATGAGCAGTTCTTC.

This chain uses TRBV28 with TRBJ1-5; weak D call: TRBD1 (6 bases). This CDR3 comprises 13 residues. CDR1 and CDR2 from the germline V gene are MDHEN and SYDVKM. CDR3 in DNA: TGTGCTACGCAGGGGAATAGCAATCAGCCCCAGCATTTT. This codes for CATQGNSNQPQHF.

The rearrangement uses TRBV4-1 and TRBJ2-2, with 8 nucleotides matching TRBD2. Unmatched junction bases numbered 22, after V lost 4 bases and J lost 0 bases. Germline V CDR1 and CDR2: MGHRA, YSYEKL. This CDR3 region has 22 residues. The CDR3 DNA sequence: TGCGCCAGCAGCCCACTCCTCTCACTAGCGGCAGCCCGGACACCGAACACCGGGGAGCTGTTTTTT. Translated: CASSPLLSLAAARTPNTGELFF.

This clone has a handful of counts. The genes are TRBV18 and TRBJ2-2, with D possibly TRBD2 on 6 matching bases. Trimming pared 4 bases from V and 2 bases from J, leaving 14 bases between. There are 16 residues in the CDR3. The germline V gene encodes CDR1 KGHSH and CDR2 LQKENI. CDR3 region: CASSQGLPSNTGELFF. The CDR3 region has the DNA TGTGCCAGCTCACAGGGACTTCCTTCTAACACCGGGGAGCTGTTTTTT.

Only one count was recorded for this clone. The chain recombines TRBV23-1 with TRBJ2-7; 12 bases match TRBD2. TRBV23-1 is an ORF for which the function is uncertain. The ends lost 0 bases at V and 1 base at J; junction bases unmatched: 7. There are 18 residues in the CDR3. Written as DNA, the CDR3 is TGCGCCAGCAGTCAATCGTATCTTGGACTAGCGGGATCCTACGAGCAGTACTTC. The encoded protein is CASSQSYLGLAGSYEQYF.

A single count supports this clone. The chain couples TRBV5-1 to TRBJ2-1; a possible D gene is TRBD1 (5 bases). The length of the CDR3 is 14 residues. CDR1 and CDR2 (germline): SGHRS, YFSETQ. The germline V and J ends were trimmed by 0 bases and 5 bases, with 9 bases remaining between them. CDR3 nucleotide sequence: TGCGCCAGCAGCTTGGCAGGGTTCAACAATGAGCAGTTCTTC. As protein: CASSLAGFNNEQFF. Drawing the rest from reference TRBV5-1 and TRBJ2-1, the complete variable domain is KAGVTQTPRYLIKTRGQQVTLSCSPISGHRSVSWYQQTPGQGLQFLFEYFSETQRNKGNFPGRFSGRQFSNSRSEMNVSTLELGDSALYLCASSLAGFNNEQFFGPGTRLTVL.